This TCR beta chain was obtained from a study of OX40 agonist ivuxolimab in advanced cancers. At the level of the study: Ivuxolimab is a fully human IgG2 antibody that activates OX40 (CD134).

Patients who had autoimmune disease history or got systemic immunosuppression were left out. TCRdb's table, derived via immunoSEQ multiplex PCR, lists solely in-frame clones and lacks some. The repertoire has about 57,000 clones, 75% to 85% of them found once; the top ten carry over 3%. Trimming pared 5 bases from V and 1 base from J, leaving 13 bases between. The germline V gene encodes CDR1 MNHEY and CDR2 SMNVEV (reference sequence). CDR3 length equals 15 residues. V is TRBV27 and J is TRBJ2-3; D is undetermined. The sequence came from an adult with an advanced solid tumor such as melanoma, head and neck, liver or kidney cancer. The specimen comprised CD4+ or CD8+ T cells sorted from blood, sampled in a trial of the OX40 agonist ivuxolimab. This CDR3 reads CASSGFSPGTDTQYF. The CDR3 nucleotides are TGTGCCAGCAGTGGTTTCAGCCCAGGCACAGATACGCAGTATTTT.